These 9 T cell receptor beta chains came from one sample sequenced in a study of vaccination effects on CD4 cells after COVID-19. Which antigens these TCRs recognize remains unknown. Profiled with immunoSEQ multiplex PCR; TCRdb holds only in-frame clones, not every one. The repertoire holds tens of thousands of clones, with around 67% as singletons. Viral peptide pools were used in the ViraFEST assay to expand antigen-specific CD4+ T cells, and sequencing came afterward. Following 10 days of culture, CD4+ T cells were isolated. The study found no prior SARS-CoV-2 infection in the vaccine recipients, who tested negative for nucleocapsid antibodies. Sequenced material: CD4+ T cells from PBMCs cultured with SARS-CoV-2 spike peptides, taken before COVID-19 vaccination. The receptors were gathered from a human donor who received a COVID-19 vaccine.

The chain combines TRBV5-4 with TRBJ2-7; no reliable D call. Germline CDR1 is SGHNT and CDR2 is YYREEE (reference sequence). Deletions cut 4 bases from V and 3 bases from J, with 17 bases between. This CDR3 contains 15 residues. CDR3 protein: CASSPYSRQSYEQYF. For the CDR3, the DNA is TGTGCCAGCAGCCCATACTCAAGGCAAAGCTACGAGCAGTACTTC.

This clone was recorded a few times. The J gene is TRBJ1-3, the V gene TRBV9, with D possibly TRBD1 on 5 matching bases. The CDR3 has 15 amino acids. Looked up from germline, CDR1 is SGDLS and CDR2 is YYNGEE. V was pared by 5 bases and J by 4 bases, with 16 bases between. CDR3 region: CASSRMGGSGNTIYF. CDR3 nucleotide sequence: TGTGCCAGCAGTCGGATGGGGGGTTCCGGAAACACCATATATTTT.

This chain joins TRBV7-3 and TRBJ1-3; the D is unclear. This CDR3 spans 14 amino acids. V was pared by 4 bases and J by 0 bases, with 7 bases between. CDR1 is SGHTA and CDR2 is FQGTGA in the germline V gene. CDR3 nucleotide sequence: TGTGCCAGCAGCTCGGACCCCTCTGGAAACACCATATATTTT. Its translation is CASSSDPSGNTIYF.

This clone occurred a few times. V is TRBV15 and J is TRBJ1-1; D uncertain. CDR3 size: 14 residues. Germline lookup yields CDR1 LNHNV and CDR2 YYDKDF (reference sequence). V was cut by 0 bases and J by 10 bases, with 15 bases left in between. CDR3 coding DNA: TGTGCCACCAGCAGAGATCTGGTTTCCGTTGGAGCTTTCTTT. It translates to CATSRDLVSVGAFF.

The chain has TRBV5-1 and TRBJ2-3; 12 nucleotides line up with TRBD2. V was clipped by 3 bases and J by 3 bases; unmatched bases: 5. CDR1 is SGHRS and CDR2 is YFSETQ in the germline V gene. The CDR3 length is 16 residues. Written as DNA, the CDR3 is TGCGCCAGCAGCTGGACCACTAGCGGGAGGACAGATACGCAGTATTTT. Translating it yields CASSWTTSGRTDTQYF.

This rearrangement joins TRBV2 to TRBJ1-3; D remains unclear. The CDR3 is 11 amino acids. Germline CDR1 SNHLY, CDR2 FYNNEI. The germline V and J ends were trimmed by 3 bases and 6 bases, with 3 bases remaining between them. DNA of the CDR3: TGTGCCAGCAGTGAGGAAAACACCATATATTTT. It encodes CASSEENTIYF.

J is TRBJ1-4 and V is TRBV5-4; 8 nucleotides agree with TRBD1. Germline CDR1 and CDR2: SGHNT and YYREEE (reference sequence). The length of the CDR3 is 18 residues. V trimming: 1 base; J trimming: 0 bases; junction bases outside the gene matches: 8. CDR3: CASSLRDRGSATNEKLFF. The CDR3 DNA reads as TGTGCCAGCAGCTTGCGAGACAGGGGCTCAGCAACTAATGAAAAACTGTTTTTT.

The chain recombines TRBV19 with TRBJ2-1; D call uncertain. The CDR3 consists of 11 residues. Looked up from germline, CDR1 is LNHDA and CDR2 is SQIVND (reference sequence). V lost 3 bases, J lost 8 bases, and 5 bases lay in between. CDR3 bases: TGTGCCAGTAGTATTGGGCATGAGCAGTTCTTC. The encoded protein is CASSIGHEQFF.

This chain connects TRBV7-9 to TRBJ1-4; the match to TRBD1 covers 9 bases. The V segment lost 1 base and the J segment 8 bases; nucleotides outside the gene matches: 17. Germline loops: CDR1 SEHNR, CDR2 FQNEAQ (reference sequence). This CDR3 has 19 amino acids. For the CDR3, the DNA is TGTGCCAGCAGCTTAGTCTTTCCGGGGACAGGGTGGCGGTCAGAAAAACTGTTTTTT. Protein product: CASSLVFPGTGWRSEKLFF.